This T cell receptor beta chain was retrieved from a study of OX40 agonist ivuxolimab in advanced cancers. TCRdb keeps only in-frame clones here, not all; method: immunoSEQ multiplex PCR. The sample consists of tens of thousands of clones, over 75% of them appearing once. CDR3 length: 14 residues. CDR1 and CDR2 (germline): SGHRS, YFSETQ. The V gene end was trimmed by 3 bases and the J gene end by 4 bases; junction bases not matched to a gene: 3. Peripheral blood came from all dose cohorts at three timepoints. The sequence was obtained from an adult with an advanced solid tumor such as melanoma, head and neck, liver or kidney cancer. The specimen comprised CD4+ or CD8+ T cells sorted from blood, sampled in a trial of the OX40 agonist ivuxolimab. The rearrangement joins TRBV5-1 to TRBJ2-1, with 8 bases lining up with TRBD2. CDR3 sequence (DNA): TGCGCCAGCAGCTCTAGCGGGCAATACAATGAGCAGTTCTTC. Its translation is CASSSSGQYNEQFF.